This T cell receptor (beta chain) was identified during a study of blood T cell repertoires in COVID-19. Study-level background: The study drew acute and convalescent COVID-19 samples from the United States, Italy and Spain.

This clone has only one observation. In this CDR3 the conserved last residue, phenylalanine or tryptophan, is missing, so a read error is likely. The DNA is left out, because the CDR3 cannot be placed on it with certainty; the CDR3 is given as TCRdb lists it. Germline V gene sequence: CDR1 SEHNR, CDR2 FQNEAQ (reference sequence). The CDR3 adds up to 12 amino acids, both ends counted. As originally analysed: From reference gene primer amplification, estimates of nucleated cell counts were derived. Sequenced by immunoSEQ multiplex PCR; TCRdb stores in-frame clones only, minus some. That table furnishes V, J and clone size, whereas the DNA furnished D and trimming. The sample lists about 200,000 clones; about 83% were seen once.

Sequenced sample: peripheral blood. This sequence originates from a woman in her forties or fifties with active or convalescent COVID-19. The chain uses TRBV7-9 and TRBJ2-7; no DNA check was done on the table's D call, TRBD1. The CDR3 spells CASRTTRDRGSG.